This T cell receptor beta chain was obtained from a study of a mutant IDH1 vaccine in newly diagnosed glioma. Study-wide context: Vaccines were begun 4-6 weeks after radiotherapy alone, or with temozolomide cycles.

On this clone itself: What it recognizes is unknown.

The time point was: week 11, during vaccination. In every dose of vaccine, 300 ug of mutant IDH1 20-mer peptide was given alongside topical imiquimod. Produced via immunoSEQ multiplex PCR; TCRdb's table is partial and in-frame only. This sample has 57,000 or so clones, with 70% to 85% found just once. Trimming left V 2 bases short and J 1 base short, with 8 bases between. CDR3 length: 13 amino acids. Germline CDR1 and CDR2: GTSNPN and SVGIG (reference sequence). The TCR originated in a man between 25 and 39 years old with glioma. The V call is TRBV30, the J call TRBJ1-1; D gene unclear. Sequencing was performed on PBMCs, taken from a glioma patient whose treatment included an IDH1 peptide vaccine. This CDR3 is CAWSKIRNTEAFF. CDR3 coding DNA: TGTGCCTGGAGTAAAATACGGAACACTGAAGCTTTCTTT.